This TCR beta chain appears in the sequencing data of a study of human T cells and chemical hapten exposure (dated by TCRdb to about 2021). Notes on the research overall: Libraries were combined into a pool for sequencing, and differences in TCR yield between samples came mainly from small differences in library volumes within the pool. Peripheral blood TCR repertoire changes were tracked in vivo in alopecia patients during primary and secondary sensitization to the hapten diphenylcyclopropenone (DPC). For every blood RNA sample, sequencing covered both the TCR alpha and TCR beta chains. General findings and caveats noted by the study authors: Repeated subsampling changed both the strength of the expansion versus patch-test correlation and the threshold at which the correlation became significant. DPC sensitization did not change how many TCRs were above 1 in 1000 frequency, and no evidence was found of alterations in global repertoire structure.

Libraries were constructed by RACE. Sequencing used a NextSeq 500. Library preparation attached unique molecular identifiers to individual cDNA molecules for quantitative, reproducible TCR counting. Under the source paper's analysis protocol: A median of approximately 96,000 TCRs per sample was observed, with a range of about 20,000 to 700,000. The Decombinator software suite was used to annotate the V, J and CDR3 of the TCR reads. Every sample was subsampled to the same number of TCRs (28,000) for the PS versus PT1 abundance plots. TCRs were defined as expanded if absent before sensitization and observed at least eight times at the 2-week time point. The public reads were quality trimmed at Q25 with fastp and then assembled into clones with MiXCR by TCRdb, keeping productive beta chains. Every distinct CDR3 protein forms one entry, paired with its most common genes and DNA. V and J calls and clone size were set by TCRdb, not the authors. In this sample the table shows 85,000 to 95,000 distinct CDR3 sequences, about 8.6% of which occur a single time. Around 2.8% of the sample rests with the top ten.

The time point tag for this specimen amounts to: healthy volunteer bleed at 2 weeks. Total RNA was extracted from unfractionated whole blood collected in Tempus Blood RNA tubes. As TCR sequencing controls, roughly five healthy volunteers were used, with blood taken at day 0, 2 weeks and 6 weeks. In its sample, this clonotype was seen many times. The antigen it recognizes is unknown. Base-call qualities are not available, and no considerably larger clone is one nucleotide away. Via the germline V gene (reference sequence), CDR1 is LNHNV and CDR2 YYDKDF. Relative to germline, V is missing 3 bases and J is missing 1 base, with 6 bases of the junction outside any gene match. The CDR3, cysteine through phenylalanine, is 17 amino acids long. Just CDR3 DNA is preserved here, 51 bases in frame from base 1.

Sequencing used whole blood. The rearranged segments are TRBV15 and TRBJ2-5; 12 bases in the junction line up with TRBD2. The source of this sequence is a female donor in good health. Some clones in this sample may be carry-over from other donors' samples. The nucleotide sequence is given as TGTGCCACCAGCAGGGGCCGACTAGCGGGGGCCCAAGAGACCCAGTACTTC. Protein translation: CATSRGRLAGAQETQYF.